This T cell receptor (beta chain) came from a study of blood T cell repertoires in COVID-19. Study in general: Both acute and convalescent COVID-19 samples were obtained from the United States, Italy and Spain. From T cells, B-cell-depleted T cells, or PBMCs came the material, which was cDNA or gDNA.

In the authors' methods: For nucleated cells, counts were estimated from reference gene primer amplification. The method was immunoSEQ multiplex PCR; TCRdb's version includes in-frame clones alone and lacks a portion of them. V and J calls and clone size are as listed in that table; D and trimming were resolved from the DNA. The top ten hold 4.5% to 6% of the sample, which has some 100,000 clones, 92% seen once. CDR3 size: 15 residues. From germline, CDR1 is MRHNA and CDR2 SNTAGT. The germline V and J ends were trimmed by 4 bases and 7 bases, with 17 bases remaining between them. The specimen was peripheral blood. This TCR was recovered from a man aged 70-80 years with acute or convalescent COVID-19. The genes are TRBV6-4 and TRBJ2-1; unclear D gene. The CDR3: CASSATDLTSNEQFF. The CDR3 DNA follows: TGTGCCAGCAGTGCCACAGACCTCACCTCGAATGAGCAGTTCTTC.